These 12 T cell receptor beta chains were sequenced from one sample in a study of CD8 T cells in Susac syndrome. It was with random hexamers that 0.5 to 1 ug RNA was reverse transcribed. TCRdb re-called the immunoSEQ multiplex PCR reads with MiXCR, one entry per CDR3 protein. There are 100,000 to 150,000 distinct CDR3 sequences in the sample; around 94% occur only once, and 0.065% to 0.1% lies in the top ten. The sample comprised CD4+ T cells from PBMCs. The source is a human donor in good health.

The CDR3 is CASTPSGQIREQYF. The DNA of the CDR3 is TGTGCCAGCACCCCGAGTGGACAGATTAGGGAGCAGTACTTC. The V call is TRBV6-5, the J call TRBJ2-7, with D maybe TRBD1 (6 bases). The CDR3 is 14 residues long. Trimming took 7 bases from V and 7 from J, leaving 20 bases between them. Germline loops: CDR1 MNHEY, CDR2 SVGAGI.

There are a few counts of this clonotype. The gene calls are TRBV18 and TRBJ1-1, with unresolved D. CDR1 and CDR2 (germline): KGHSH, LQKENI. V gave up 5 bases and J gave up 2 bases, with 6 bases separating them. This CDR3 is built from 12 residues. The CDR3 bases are TGTGCCAGCTCAAGGGATAACACTGAAGCTTTCTTT. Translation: CASSRDNTEAFF.

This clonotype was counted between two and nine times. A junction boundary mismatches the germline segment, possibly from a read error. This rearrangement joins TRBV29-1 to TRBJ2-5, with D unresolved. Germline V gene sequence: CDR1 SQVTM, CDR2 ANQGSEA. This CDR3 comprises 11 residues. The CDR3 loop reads CSVVAVETQCF. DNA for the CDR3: TGCAGCGTTGTGGCGGTGGAGACCCAGTGCTTC.

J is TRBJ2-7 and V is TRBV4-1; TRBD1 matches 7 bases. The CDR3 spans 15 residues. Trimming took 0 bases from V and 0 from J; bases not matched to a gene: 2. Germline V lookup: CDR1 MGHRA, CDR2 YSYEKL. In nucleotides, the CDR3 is TGCGCCAGCAGCCAAGAGGACAGGTCCTCCTACGAGCAGTACTTC. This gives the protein CASSQEDRSSYEQYF.

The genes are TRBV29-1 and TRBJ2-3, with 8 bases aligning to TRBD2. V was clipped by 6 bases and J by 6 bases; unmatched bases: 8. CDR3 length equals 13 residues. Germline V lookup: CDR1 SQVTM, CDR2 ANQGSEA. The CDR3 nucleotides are TGCAGCGTACTAGCGGCCCATAGGGATACGCAGTATTTT. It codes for CSVLAAHRDTQYF.

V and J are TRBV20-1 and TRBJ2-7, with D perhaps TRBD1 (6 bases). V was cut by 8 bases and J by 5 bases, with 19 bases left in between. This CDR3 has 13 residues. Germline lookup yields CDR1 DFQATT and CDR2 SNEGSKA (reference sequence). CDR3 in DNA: TGCAGTCCCGATCCGGGACAAAACGACGAGCAGTACTTC. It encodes CSPDPGQNDEQYF.

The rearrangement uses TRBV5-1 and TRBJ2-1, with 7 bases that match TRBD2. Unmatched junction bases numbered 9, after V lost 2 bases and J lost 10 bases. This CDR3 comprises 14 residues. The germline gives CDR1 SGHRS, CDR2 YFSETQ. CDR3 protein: CASSLGTNYLEQFF. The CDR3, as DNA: TGCGCCAGCAGCTTAGGGACTAATTATTTGGAGCAGTTCTTC.

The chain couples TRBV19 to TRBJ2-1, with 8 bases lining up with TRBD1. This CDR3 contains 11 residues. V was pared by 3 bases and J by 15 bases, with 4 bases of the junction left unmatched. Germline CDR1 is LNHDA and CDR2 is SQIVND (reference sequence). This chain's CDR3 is CASSIRDRPFF. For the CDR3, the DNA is TGTGCCAGTAGTATCCGGGACAGGCCGTTCTTC.

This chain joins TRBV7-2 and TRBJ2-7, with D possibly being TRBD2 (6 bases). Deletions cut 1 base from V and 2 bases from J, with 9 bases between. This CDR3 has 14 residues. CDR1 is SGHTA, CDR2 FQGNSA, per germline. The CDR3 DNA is TGTGCCAGCAGCTTAGACGGGAGCCCCTACGAGCAGTACTTC. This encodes CASSLDGSPYEQYF.

The CDR3 DNA is TGCGCCAGCAGCCGGGGGGGCGACAGCTCCTACGAGCAGTACTTC. Translating it yields CASSRGGDSSYEQYF. The rearrangement uses TRBV5-1 and TRBJ2-7; 8 positions match TRBD2. CDR1 and CDR2 from the germline V gene are SGHRS and YFSETQ. The CDR3 is made up of 15 amino acids. With V trimmed by 4 bases and J by 0 bases, 6 bases remained unmatched.

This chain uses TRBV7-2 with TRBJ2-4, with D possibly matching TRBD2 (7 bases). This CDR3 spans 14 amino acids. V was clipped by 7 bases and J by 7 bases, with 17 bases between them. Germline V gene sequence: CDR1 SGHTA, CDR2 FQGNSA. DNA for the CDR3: TGTGCCAGCACCAGCGGGGACATAGGGAACATTCAGTACTTC. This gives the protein CASTSGDIGNIQYF.

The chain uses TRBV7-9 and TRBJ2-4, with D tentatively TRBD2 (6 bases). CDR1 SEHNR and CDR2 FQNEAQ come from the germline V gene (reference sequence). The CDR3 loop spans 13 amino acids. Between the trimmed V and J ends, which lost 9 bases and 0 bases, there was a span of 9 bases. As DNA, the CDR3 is TGTGCCAGTTCGGGACTAGCCAAAAACATTCAGTACTTC. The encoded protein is CASSGLAKNIQYF.